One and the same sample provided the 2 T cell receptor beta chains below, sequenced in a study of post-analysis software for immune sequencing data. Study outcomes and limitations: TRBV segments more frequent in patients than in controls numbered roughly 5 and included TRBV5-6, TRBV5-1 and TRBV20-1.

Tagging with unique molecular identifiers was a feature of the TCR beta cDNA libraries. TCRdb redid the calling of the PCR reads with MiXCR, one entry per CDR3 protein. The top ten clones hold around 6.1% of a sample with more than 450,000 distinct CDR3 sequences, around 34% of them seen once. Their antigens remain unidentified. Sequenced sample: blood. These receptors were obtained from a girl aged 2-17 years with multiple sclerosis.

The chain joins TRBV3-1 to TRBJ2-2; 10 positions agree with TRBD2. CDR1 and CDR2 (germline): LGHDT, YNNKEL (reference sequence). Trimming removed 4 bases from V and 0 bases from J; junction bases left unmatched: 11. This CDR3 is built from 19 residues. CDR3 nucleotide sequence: TGTGCCAGCAGCCCCACTCCCAGCGGGGGGGCCGCGAACACCGGGGAGCTGTTTTTT. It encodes CASSPTPSGGAANTGELFF.

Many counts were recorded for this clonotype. CDR3: CASTATGYEQYF. The CDR3, as DNA: TGTGCCAGCACCGCTACGGGTTACGAGCAGTACTTC. This chain uses TRBV2 with TRBJ2-7, with unresolved D. V gave up 7 bases and J gave up 4 bases, with 11 bases separating them. CDR1 is SNHLY, CDR2 FYNNEI, per germline. The CDR3 totals 12 residues.